The 10 T cell receptor beta chains presented below share a single source sample, sequenced in a study of blood T cell repertoires in COVID-19. The table came from immunoSEQ multiplex PCR; TCRdb's copy has only in-frame clones and leaves some out. This sample has some 140,000 clones, with 79% found just once. The sequenced material came from peripheral blood. The receptors shown here come from a man aged 55 to 70 with acute or convalescent COVID-19.

This chain joins TRBV4-2 and TRBJ1-1; perhaps TRBD1 as D (5 bases). The CDR3 sequence is 18 residues long. V lost 1 base, J lost 0 bases, and 18 bases lay in between. Germline CDR1 LGHNA, CDR2 YNFKEQ. The chain's CDR3 is CASSQGKGLVPLNTEAFF. The CDR3 DNA reads TGTGCCAGCAGCCAAGGGAAGGGGCTCGTCCCTTTGAACACTGAAGCTTTCTTT.

This chain uses TRBV19 with TRBJ1-1, with TRBD1 matching 8 bases. CDR1 and CDR2 (germline): LNHDA, SQIVND (reference sequence). V was clipped by 6 bases and J by 4 bases; unmatched bases: 10. The CDR3 sequence is 15 residues long. The CDR3 DNA sequence: TGTGCCAGTAGGGCAGGGGGCGGCTCCATCACTGAAGCTTTCTTT. Translating gives CASRAGGGSITEAFF.

This chain uses TRBV28 with TRBJ1-4; possibly TRBD1 for D (5 bases). V was clipped by 6 bases and J by 6 bases, with 14 bases between them. The length of the CDR3 is 14 residues. Germline CDR1 is MDHEN and CDR2 is SYDVKM. CDR3 coding DNA: TGTGCCAGCAGCCCCTCGGGGGTTGATGAAAAACTGTTTTTT. This codes for CASSPSGVDEKLFF.

The V call is TRBV6-2 or TRBV6-3, the J call TRBJ1-1, with D unresolved. Trimming took 2 bases from V and 3 from J, leaving 10 bases between them. Per germline, CDR1 MNHEY and CDR2 SVGEGT. CDR3 size: 14 residues. The CDR3 is CASSYHNTYTEAFF. For the CDR3, the DNA is TGTGCCAGCAGTTACCATAACACCTACACTGAAGCTTTCTTT.

A few counts support this clone. The gene calls are TRBV28 and TRBJ1-1; maybe TRBD1 (5 bases). The CDR3 spans 13 residues. CDR1 is MDHEN, CDR2 SYDVKM, per germline. V was shortened by 2 bases and J by 5 bases, with 9 bases between the two germline ends. In DNA form, the CDR3 reads TGTGCCAGCAGTTTAGTCAGGGTAACTGAAGCTTTCTTT. This translates into CASSLVRVTEAFF. The variable domain in full, completed from reference TRBV28 and TRBJ1-1, reads DVKVTQSSRYLVKRTGEKVFLECVQDMDHENMFWYRQDPGLGLRLIYFSYDVKMKEKGDIPEGYSVSREKKERFSLILESASTNQTSMYLCASSLVRVTEAFFGQGTRLTVV.

The chain couples TRBV6-2 or TRBV6-3 to TRBJ1-5, with D uncertain. CDR1 and CDR2 (germline): MNHEY, SVGEGT. This CDR3 comprises 15 residues. Trimming took 0 bases from V and 10 from J, leaving 16 bases between them. The CDR3 nucleotides are TGTGCCAGCAGTTACTCGGGCCTAGGGAGACCTCCCCAGCATTTT. Its translation is CASSYSGLGRPPQHF.

This sequence joins TRBV7-8 and TRBJ2-7; D may be TRBD2 (6 bases). This CDR3 spans 16 amino acids. Trimming took 1 base from V and 0 from J, leaving 13 bases between them. Germline-derived CDR1 and CDR2 are SGHVS and FQNEAQ. As DNA, the CDR3 is TGTGCCAGCAGCTTAGGAGGAGCGGGTTTCTCCTACGAGCAGTACTTC. It specifies CASSLGGAGFSYEQYF. The variable domain in full, with the rest retrieved from reference TRBV7-8 and TRBJ2-7, is GAGVSQSPRYKVAKRGQDVALRCDPISGHVSLFWYQQALGQGPEFLTYFQNEAQLDKSGLPSDRFFAERPEGSVSTLKIQRTQQEDSAVYLCASSLGGAGFSYEQYFGPGTRLTVT.

About this clone: The junction differs from germline at one of its ends, possibly a read error. This CDR3 is also generated by other DNA sequences in the sample. The chain is built from TRBV2 and TRBJ2-7; TRBD1 aligns across 9 bases. This CDR3 has 14 amino acids. From germline, CDR1 is SNHLY and CDR2 FYNNEI. CDR3 sequence reads: CASSTGTGSYEQYF. The CDR3 DNA sequence: TGTGCCAGCAGTACCGGGACAGGGTCCTATGAGCAGTACTTC. Filled out from reference TRBV2 and TRBJ2-7, the complete variable domain reads EPEVTQTPSHQVTQMGQEVILRCVPISNHLYFYWYRQILGQKVEFLVSFYNNEISEKSEIFDDQFSVERPDGSNFTLKIRSTKLEDSAMYFCASSTGTGSYEQYFGPGTRLTVT.

The chain combines TRBV7-2 with TRBJ1-2; 7 bases line up with TRBD1. Germline values: CDR1 SGHTA, CDR2 FQGNSA. With V trimmed by 5 bases and J by 2 bases, 14 bases remained unmatched. The length of the CDR3 is 17 residues. The CDR3 DNA follows: TGTGCCAGCAGCCCAGCCGGGACAGCCCCATTAAACTATGGCTACACCTTC. This translates into CASSPAGTAPLNYGYTF.

The genes are TRBV30 and TRBJ1-2; no reliable D call. The CDR3 is made up of 16 amino acids. V was cut by 8 bases and J by 0 bases, with 22 bases left in between. Germline CDR1 is GTSNPN and CDR2 is SVGIG (reference sequence). The chain's CDR3 is CALTLEGSPSNYGYTF. CDR3 nucleotide sequence: TGTGCCCTAACCCTAGAGGGCAGTCCATCTAACTATGGCTACACCTTC.